A single sample is the source of the 27 T cell receptor beta chains below, sequenced in a study of blood T cell repertoires in COVID-19. Profiling relied on immunoSEQ multiplex PCR, and the TCRdb table lists in-frame clones only, not all of them. The data show 200,000 to 250,000 clones, around 89% seen once. The specimen sequenced was PBMCs or T cells enriched from blood (not recorded which). The receptors derive from a man aged 30 to 39 who had been exposed to COVID-19.

This clone was seen a few times. This rearrangement joins TRBV11-2 to TRBJ2-3; D may be TRBD2 (5 bases). CDR3 length: 14 residues. V was pared by 1 base and J by 2 bases, with 7 bases between. The germline gives CDR1 SGHAT, CDR2 FQNNGV. CDR3 coding DNA: TGTGCCAGCAGCTTAGGAGGGCACACAGATACGCAGTATTTT. It codes for CASSLGGHTDTQYF. Complete variable domain (other parts from reference TRBV11-2 and TRBJ2-3): EAGVAQSPRYKIIEKRQSVAFWCNPISGHATLYWYQQILGQGPKLLIQFQNNGVVDDSQLPKDRFSAERLKGVDSTLKIQPAKLEDSAVYLCASSLGGHTDTQYFGPGTRLTVL.

The V call is TRBV9, the J call TRBJ2-1; TRBD2 matches 10 bases. The trim removed 3 bases at V and 6 bases at J, leaving 9 bases unmatched. This CDR3 has 16 amino acids. Germline V CDR1 and CDR2: SGDLS, YYNGEE. CDR3 loop: CASSGPSGGAGNEQFF. CDR3 nucleotides: TGTGCCAGCAGCGGACCAAGCGGGGGGGCTGGCAATGAGCAGTTCTTC.

The rearrangement links TRBV7-2 to TRBJ2-2, with D possibly matching TRBD2 (5 bases). The V and J ends lost 5 bases and 4 bases respectively, with 17 bases between them. The CDR3 covers 16 residues. Germline V lookup: CDR1 SGHTA, CDR2 FQGNSA. Here the CDR3 reads CASSPPAGWATGELFF. CDR3 nucleotide sequence: TGTGCCAGCAGCCCCCCTGCGGGCTGGGCCACCGGGGAGCTGTTTTTT.

The genes are TRBV7-6 and TRBJ2-7; 8 bases align to TRBD1. V shed 4 bases and J 3 bases; nucleotides not matched to a gene: 8. The CDR3 length is 15 residues. Per germline, CDR1 SGHVS and CDR2 FNYEAQ. CDR3: CASSSGPGGFYEQYF. The CDR3 DNA reads TGTGCCAGCAGCTCCGGGCCAGGGGGCTTCTACGAGCAGTACTTC.

This chain joins TRBV14 and TRBJ1-5; TRBD1 aligns across 10 bases. Trimming removed 0 bases from V and 0 bases from J; junction bases left unmatched: 14. The germline CDR1 and CDR2 sequences are SGHDN and FVKESK. The CDR3 runs to 21 residues. Written as DNA, the CDR3 is TGTGCCAGCAGCCAAGATCGTCGCGAGGACAGGGGGAAGCTTAGCAATCAGCCCCAGCATTTT. Protein product: CASSQDRREDRGKLSNQPQHF.

The chain combines TRBV6-2 or TRBV6-3 with TRBJ2-7, with D tentatively TRBD1 (6 bases). The V end lost 6 bases, the J end lost 10 bases, and 13 bases lay between the germline ends. The CDR3 has 11 residues. Per the germline V gene, CDR1 is MNHEY and CDR2 is SVGEGT. CDR3 amino acids: CASSSDRLQYF. The CDR3 DNA reads TGTGCCAGCAGCTCAGACAGGTTACAGTACTTC.

The chain links TRBV12-2 to TRBJ2-1; the table gives TRBD1 as D, unverified against the DNA. TRBV12-2 is described as a pseudogene. The CDR3 has 16 residues. The CDR3 DNA sequence: TGTGCAAGTCGCTTCTTCGCAGGGGGCCTGGTTTATGAGCAGTTCTTC. It codes for CASRFFAGGLVYEQFF.

This sequence joins TRBV19 and TRBJ1-1; maybe TRBD1 (5 bases). Deletions cut 4 bases from V and 3 bases from J, with 9 bases between. Looked up from germline, CDR1 is LNHDA and CDR2 is SQIVND (reference sequence). This CDR3 spans 13 amino acids. The CDR3 is CASSTRGDTEAFF. CDR3 bases: TGTGCCAGTAGTACACGGGGGGACACTGAAGCTTTCTTT.

The chain carries TRBV4-3 and TRBJ1-5; perhaps TRBD1 as D (5 bases). CDR1 is LGHNA, CDR2 YSLEER, per germline. The germline V and J ends were trimmed by 0 bases and 5 bases, with 17 bases remaining between them. The CDR3 is 17 amino acids. CDR3 protein: CASSQDVIRTYDQPQHF. CDR3 in DNA: TGCGCCAGCAGCCAAGATGTAATCAGGACATATGATCAGCCCCAGCATTTT.

V and J are TRBV2 and TRBJ2-1; perhaps TRBD2 as D (6 bases). Germline CDR1 and CDR2: SNHLY and FYNNEI. V was clipped by 1 base and J by 4 bases, with 23 bases between them. The CDR3 covers 19 residues. The CDR3, as DNA: TGTGCCAGCAGTGAAGGCGGGGTTCGAATTCTTGGGGCTTACAATGAGCAGTTCTTC. Protein sequence: CASSEGGVRILGAYNEQFF.

The rearrangement uses TRBV4-1 and TRBJ1-2; tentative D call: TRBD1 (6 bases). V lost 1 base, J lost 8 bases, and 20 bases lay in between. The CDR3 extends over 16 amino acids. CDR1 and CDR2 (germline): MGHRA, YSYEKL. The CDR3 nucleotides are TGCGCCAGCAGCCAAGTCGGAGCCGACAGGTCCGGAGGCTACACCTTC. Translated, it gives CASSQVGADRSGGYTF.

The chain employs TRBV7-3 and TRBJ2-3; the D gene is possibly TRBD1 (6 bases). From germline, CDR1 is SGHTA and CDR2 FQGTGA. Trimming pared 4 bases from V and 1 base from J, leaving 6 bases between. This CDR3 region has 13 residues. CDR3 protein: CASSYRGTDTQYF. As DNA, the CDR3 is TGTGCCAGCAGCTACAGGGGCACAGATACGCAGTATTTT.

The rearrangement uses TRBV7-9 and TRBJ1-4, with D unclear. There are 18 residues in the CDR3. Germline CDR1 and CDR2: SEHNR and FQNEAQ (reference sequence). With 6 bases removed from V and 4 bases from J, the gap between germline ends came to 24 bases. CDR3 residues: CASSIIGPGTPYNEKLFF. The CDR3 DNA is TGTGCCAGCAGTATTATAGGCCCAGGTACACCATATAATGAAAAACTGTTTTTT.

This clone was counted between two and nine times. CDR3 sequence: CASTTGDGFNSPLHF. Written as DNA, the CDR3 is TGTGCCAGCACCACGGGGGACGGGTTTAATTCACCCCTCCACTTT. The chain couples TRBV2 to TRBJ1-6, with D perhaps matching TRBD1 (5 bases). With 7 bases removed from V and 6 bases from J, the gap between germline ends came to 16 bases. CDR1 SNHLY and CDR2 FYNNEI come from the germline V gene. CDR3 length equals 15 residues.

V gene TRBV11-2 combines with J gene TRBJ1-2, with 9 nucleotides matching TRBD1. Germline lookup yields CDR1 SGHAT and CDR2 FQNNGV. This CDR3 has 17 residues. V lost 2 bases and J lost 3; bases outside the gene matches: 10. This chain's CDR3 is CASSLTGGLKEDYGYTF. CDR3 in DNA: TGTGCCAGCAGCTTAACAGGGGGCCTTAAAGAGGACTATGGCTACACCTTC.

V usage is TRBV9 and J usage is TRBJ2-3, with a tentative D call TRBD2 (7 bases). CDR1 is SGDLS and CDR2 is YYNGEE in the germline V gene. The CDR3 extends over 14 amino acids. V was cut by 0 bases and J by 4 bases, with 9 bases left in between. In DNA, the CDR3 is TGTGCCAGCAGCGTAGGCGGGGGCCCAGATACGCAGTATTTT. It specifies CASSVGGGPDTQYF.

This sequence joins TRBV5-6 and TRBJ2-3; D is undetermined. The CDR3 totals 15 residues. Germline V gene lookup returns CDR1 SGHDT and CDR2 YYEEEE. The V end lost 0 bases, the J end lost 2 bases, and 10 bases lay between the germline ends. The CDR3 here is CASSLGRVNTDTQYF. Here the CDR3 DNA reads TGTGCCAGCAGCTTGGGTCGGGTTAACACAGATACGCAGTATTTT. Full variable domain (missing parts from reference TRBV5-6 and TRBJ2-3): DAGVTQSPTHLIKTRGQQVTLRCSPKSGHDTVSWYQQALGQGPQFIFQYYEEEERQRGNFPDRFSGHQFPNYSSELNVNALLLGDSALYLCASSLGRVNTDTQYFGPGTRLTVL.

The chain joins TRBV6-2 or TRBV6-3 to TRBJ1-1; D call uncertain. CDR3 size: 12 residues. The V gene's germline CDR1 is MNHEY and CDR2 SVGEGT. V lost 3 bases, J lost 8 bases, and 10 bases lay in between. The CDR3 sequence: CASSYWRGEAFF. Here the CDR3 DNA reads TGTGCCAGCAGTTATTGGAGAGGAGAAGCTTTCTTT.

The V call is TRBV5-1, the J call TRBJ1-1, with 11 nucleotides matching TRBD1. The ends lost 4 bases at V and 7 bases at J; junction bases unmatched: 9. Per germline, CDR1 SGHRS and CDR2 YFSETQ. CDR3 length: 15 amino acids. CDR3 loop: CASSTRDRGIGEAFF. The CDR3 region has the DNA TGCGCCAGCAGCACCCGGGACAGGGGGATCGGTGAAGCTTTCTTT.

The rearrangement joins TRBV27 to TRBJ2-2; the D is unclear. CDR3 length: 16 residues. The germline CDR1 and CDR2 sequences are MNHEY and SMNVEV (reference sequence). Trimming shortened V by 1 base and J by 0 bases, and 9 bases separated the two germline ends. The CDR3, as DNA: TGTGCCAGCAGTTTATTTCCCTCTCCGAACACCGGGGAGCTGTTTTTT. Translated: CASSLFPSPNTGELFF.

The chain recombines TRBV5-1 with TRBJ1-1; 7 bases agree with TRBD1. The J segment lost 1 base and the V segment lost 3 bases, leaving 15 bases of the junction unmatched. The length of the CDR3 is 18 residues. The germline V gene encodes CDR1 SGHRS and CDR2 YFSETQ. CDR3 loop: CASSSPGQVNTRNTEAFF. In DNA, the CDR3 is TGCGCCAGCAGCTCCCCCGGACAGGTAAATACGAGGAACACTGAAGCTTTCTTT.

The chain combines TRBV2 with TRBJ2-7, with 7 bases matching TRBD1. V was clipped by 5 bases and J by 0 bases; unmatched bases: 7. CDR3 length equals 15 residues. Germline V gene lookup returns CDR1 SNHLY and CDR2 FYNNEI. DNA for the CDR3: TGTGCCAGCAGTACACCGGGACAGAGCTCCTACGAGCAGTACTTC. Translating gives CASSTPGQSSYEQYF.

This clone was counted once. V and J are TRBV7-9 and TRBJ2-3; D possibly corresponds to TRBD2 (5 bases). This CDR3 contains 17 residues. Germline V gives CDR1 SEHNR, CDR2 FQNEAQ (reference sequence). V lost 0 bases and J 8 bases, leaving 21 bases between the germline ends. Here the CDR3 DNA reads TGTGCCAGCAGCTTAGCCCCTTCCCGTAGCGTCATGTCTACGCAGTATTTT. Its protein product is CASSLAPSRSVMSTQYF. Full variable domain (rest looked up from reference TRBV7-9 and TRBJ2-3): DTGVSQNPRHKITKRGQNVTFRCDPISEHNRLYWYRQTLGQGPEFLTYFQNEAQLEKSRLLSDRFSAERPKGSFSTLEIQRTEQGDSAMYLCASSLAPSRSVMSTQYFGPGTRLTVL.

V and J are TRBV5-4 and TRBJ1-4; weak D call: TRBD1 (5 bases). Trimming cost V 3 bases and J 6 bases, with 15 bases left between them. The length of the CDR3 is 15 residues. The germline gives CDR1 SGHNT, CDR2 YYREEE (reference sequence). CDR3 amino acids: CASSWGVRDDEKLFF. In DNA form, the CDR3 reads TGTGCCAGCAGCTGGGGGGTAAGGGACGATGAAAAACTGTTTTTT.

The chain has TRBV14 and TRBJ1-2; TRBD1 is a possible D gene (6 bases). Germline V gene sequence: CDR1 SGHDN, CDR2 FVKESK. The CDR3 is 13 amino acids. V shed 4 bases and J shed 6 bases, with 12 bases lying between them. The CDR3 reads CASSPREGDGYTF. CDR3 DNA: TGTGCCAGCAGCCCCAGGGAGGGGGATGGCTACACCTTC.

The genes are TRBV7-6 and TRBJ1-1; 9 nucleotides match TRBD1. This CDR3 comprises 13 residues. V shed 6 bases and J 5 bases; nucleotides not matched to a gene: 4. The germline V gene has CDR1 SGHVS and CDR2 FNYEAQ. DNA of the CDR3: TGTGCCAGCAGGGCCGGGACAGGGACTGAAGCTTTCTTT. Amino acid sequence: CASRAGTGTEAFF.

J is TRBJ1-6 and V is TRBV6-5; D ambiguous. The CDR3 totals 14 residues. Trimming removed 2 bases from V and 8 bases from J, with 10 bases in between. Germline V CDR1 and CDR2: MNHEY, SVGAGI. This CDR3 is CASSYRRGDSPLHF. Here the CDR3 DNA reads TGTGCCAGCAGTTACCGGAGAGGAGATTCACCCCTCCACTTT.